Listed here are 32 T cell receptor beta chains from one sample, sequenced in a study of cytomegalovirus exposure and HLA in healthy donors. The primer mix had 60 Vbeta and 13 Jbeta primers. Method: immunoSEQ multiplex PCR; TCRdb's copy keeps in-frame clones and lacks some. The table lists more than 140,000 clones, about 80% of them singletons. The sample taken for sequencing was PBMCs. Receptors originate from a male donor in good health and CMV-seronegative.

The chain is built from TRBV5-1 and TRBJ2-7; the D gene is possibly TRBD1 (5 bases). The CDR3 runs 14 residues. V shed 4 bases and J shed 2 bases, with 13 bases lying between them. Germline CDR1 is SGHRS and CDR2 is YFSETQ. CDR3 bases: TGCGCCAGCAGCATACCGACAGAAACCTACGAGCAGTACTTC. Protein: CASSIPTETYEQYF.

The chain carries TRBV6-1 and TRBJ2-1, with D tentatively TRBD1 (6 bases). V shed 7 bases and J shed 3 bases, with 13 bases lying between them. CDR1 is MNHNS and CDR2 is SASEGT in the germline V gene. The CDR3 contains 14 residues. CDR3 amino acids: CASTMTGYYNEQFF. The CDR3 DNA sequence: TGTGCCAGCACTATGACAGGCTACTACAATGAGCAGTTCTTC.

The rearrangement uses TRBV10-3 and TRBJ1-1; 7 bases agree with TRBD1. With V trimmed by 4 bases and J by 0 bases, 2 bases remained unmatched. Germline CDR1 ENHRY, CDR2 SYGVKD. CDR3 length: 14 residues. CDR3 nucleotide sequence: TGTGCCATCAGTGGACAGGGCTTGAACACTGAAGCTTTCTTT. This sequence encodes CAISGQGLNTEAFF.

The chain combines TRBV10-3 with TRBJ2-4; 11 positions match TRBD2. The CDR3 loop spans 16 amino acids. The germline V gene encodes CDR1 ENHRY and CDR2 SYGVKD. V shed 10 bases, J shed 5 bases, and the junction held 13 bases outside the gene matches. DNA of the CDR3: TGTGCCACAGGGACTAGCGGTCTTCGGAGCCAAAACATTCAGTACTTC. As protein: CATGTSGLRSQNIQYF.

In DNA, the CDR3 is TGTGCCTGGAGTGGAAATAGCATGAGCACAGATACGCAGTATTTT. This gives the protein CAWSGNSMSTDTQYF. This chain joins TRBV30 and TRBJ2-3; D is uncertain. The CDR3 loop spans 15 amino acids. The germline V gene encodes CDR1 GTSNPN and CDR2 SVGIG (reference sequence). The V gene lost 1 base and the J gene lost 0 bases, with 11 bases spanning the gap.

This chain joins TRBV7-3 and TRBJ2-1; 7 nucleotides agree with TRBD2. The germline V gene has CDR1 SGHTA and CDR2 FQGTGA. The CDR3 has 15 amino acids. V shed 5 bases and J 3 bases; nucleotides not matched to a gene: 7. The CDR3 loop is CASSLEWEGYNEQFF. CDR3 nucleotides: TGTGCCAGCAGCCTCGAGTGGGAGGGCTACAATGAGCAGTTCTTC.

The V and J genes are TRBV19 and TRBJ1-1, with a possible D match to TRBD1 (6 bases). The germline V gene encodes CDR1 LNHDA and CDR2 SQIVND (reference sequence). Trimming removed 4 bases at V and 4 bases at J, with 16 bases between. The CDR3 is made up of 15 amino acids. CDR3 DNA sequence: TGTGCCAGTAGTAGGGGGCCAAGAGCTACCACTGAAGCTTTCTTT. Amino acid sequence: CASSRGPRATTEAFF.

This rearrangement joins TRBV13 to TRBJ2-5; D is perhaps TRBD2 (6 bases). V gave up 4 bases and J gave up 4 bases, with 19 bases separating them. Germline V gene data show CDR1 as PRHDT and CDR2 as FYEKMQ (reference sequence). CDR3 length equals 16 residues. CDR3 coding DNA: TGTGCCAGCAGCTCTAAAGGCCCGACTAGTCGAGAGACCCAGTACTTC. Protein sequence: CASSSKGPTSRETQYF. The whole variable domain, filled in from reference TRBV13 and TRBJ2-5, reads AAGVIQSPRHLIKEKRETATLKCYPIPRHDTVYWYQQGPGQDPQFLISFYEKMQSDKGSIPDRFSAQQFSDYHSELNMSSLELGDSALYFCASSSKGPTSRETQYFGPGTRLLVL.

This clone was recorded once. The gene calls are TRBV7-9 and TRBJ1-2, with TRBD1 matching 7 bases. The CDR3 is made up of 13 amino acids. V gave up 5 bases and J gave up 8 bases; unmatched junction bases: 8. Germline V gene data show CDR1 as SEHNR and CDR2 as FQNEAQ (reference sequence). CDR3 nucleotides: TGTGCCAGCAGCCTACAGGGGCCCGCAGGCTACACCTTC. Translated: CASSLQGPAGYTF. Filled out from reference TRBV7-9 and TRBJ1-2, the complete variable domain reads DTGVSQNPRHKITKRGQNVTFRCDPISEHNRLYWYRQTLGQGPEFLTYFQNEAQLEKSRLLSDRFSAERPKGSFSTLEIQRTEQGDSAMYLCASSLQGPAGYTFGSGTRLTVV.

This chain uses TRBV15 with TRBJ2-7; weak D call: TRBD1 (5 bases). The ends were cut back, 0 bases at V and 5 bases at J, with 11 bases in the middle. The CDR3 contains 14 residues. Germline assignment: CDR1 LNHNV and CDR2 YYDKDF (reference sequence). The DNA of the CDR3 is TGTGCCACCAGCAGAGATCGGCAGGGCCACGAGCAGTACTTC. This encodes CATSRDRQGHEQYF.

The chain joins TRBV7-9 to TRBJ1-3, with D unresolved. CDR1 is SEHNR, CDR2 FQNEAQ, per germline (reference sequence). V was clipped by 0 bases and J by 0 bases, with 12 bases between them. This CDR3 comprises 17 residues. CDR3 amino acids: CASSLALGLLSGNTIYF. The CDR3 nucleotides read TGTGCCAGCAGCTTAGCGCTAGGCCTACTCTCTGGAAACACCATATATTTT.

The genes are TRBV19 and TRBJ1-2, with 8 bases aligning to TRBD1. CDR3 length equals 14 residues. Trimming took 5 bases from V and 8 from J; bases not matched to a gene: 10. CDR1 is LNHDA, CDR2 SQIVND, per germline (reference sequence). CDR3 nucleotide sequence: TGTGCCAGTAGTTCGACAGGGGCCCCTTCAGGCTACACCTTC. It yields the protein CASSSTGAPSGYTF.

This clone was seen only once. The genes are TRBV11-3 and TRBJ1-4, with 7 bases identical to TRBD1. The CDR3 loop spans 19 amino acids. CDR1 and CDR2 from the germline V gene are SGHNT and YENEEA. V trimming: 5 bases; J trimming: 0 bases; junction bases outside the gene matches: 15. The chain's CDR3 is CASSVAAGQTVATNEKLFF. DNA for the CDR3: TGTGCCAGCAGCGTAGCCGCGGGACAGACAGTTGCAACTAATGAAAAACTGTTTTTT. The full variable domain, its missing parts supplied by reference TRBV11-3 and TRBJ1-4, is EAGVVQSPRYKIIEKKQPVAFWCNPISGHNTLYWYLQNLGQGPELLIRYENEEAVDDSQLPKDRFSAERLKGVDSTLKIQPAELGDSAVYLCASSVAAGQTVATNEKLFFGSGTQLSVL.

The rearrangement uses TRBV9 and TRBJ2-5, with 7 nucleotides matching TRBD2. Per the germline V gene, CDR1 is SGDLS and CDR2 is YYNGEE. This CDR3 region has 12 residues. The DNA for the CDR3 is TGTGCACCCGTTGCGGGAGTAGAGACCCAGTACTTC. This gives the protein CAPVAGVETQYF.

This chain uses TRBV6-5 with TRBJ2-5; 10 nucleotides line up with TRBD2. With V trimmed by 2 bases and J by 7 bases, 4 bases remained unmatched. CDR3 length: 14 residues. Germline loops: CDR1 MNHEY, CDR2 SVGAGI. CDR3 nucleotide sequence: TGTGCCAGCAGTTACGGAGCGGGAGGGCGGACCCAGTACTTC. It encodes CASSYGAGGRTQYF.

The chain is built from TRBV11-3 and TRBJ2-7, with TRBD2 matching over 7 bases. This CDR3 region has 17 residues. The germline V gene encodes CDR1 SGHNT and CDR2 YENEEA. Trimming cost V 4 bases and J 4 bases; bases outside gene matches: 16. The CDR3 DNA reads as TGTGCCAGCAGCTCCTACATGGGGACTATAAGTGGTTACGAGCAGTACTTC. Amino acids: CASSSYMGTISGYEQYF.

The CDR3 region is CASSPDRAYEQYF. CDR3 nucleotide sequence: TGTGCCAGCAGCCCCGACAGGGCCTACGAGCAGTACTTC. This chain connects TRBV7-3 to TRBJ2-7, with 7 bases identical to TRBD1. The V gene's germline CDR1 is SGHTA and CDR2 FQGTGA. The junction had 3 bases not matched to a gene; V was cut back by 5 bases and J by 2 bases. This CDR3 region has 13 residues.

CDR3 nucleotides: TGCGCCAGCAGCTTGGGGGCTAGCGGGGGCCTCTACGAGCAGTACTTC. Translated, it gives CASSLGASGGLYEQYF. The chain is built from TRBV5-1 and TRBJ2-7; 10 positions match TRBD2. This CDR3 is 16 amino acids long. Per germline, CDR1 SGHRS and CDR2 YFSETQ. The junction had 6 bases not matched to a gene; V was cut back by 0 bases and J by 3 bases.

This rearrangement joins TRBV11-3 to TRBJ1-6; 10 nucleotides agree with TRBD1. The length of the CDR3 is 17 residues. Germline loops: CDR1 SGHNT, CDR2 YENEEA. Unmatched junction bases numbered 11, after V lost 3 bases and J lost 9 bases. The CDR3 loop reads CASSFSGTGEISSPLHF. CDR3 DNA sequence: TGTGCCAGCAGCTTCTCCGGGACAGGGGAAATTAGTTCACCCCTCCACTTT.

Only a few counts were recorded for this clone. The V call is TRBV9, the J call TRBJ2-1; TRBD2 aligns across 13 bases. Trimming took 3 bases from V and 7 from J; bases not matched to a gene: 7. Germline values: CDR1 SGDLS, CDR2 YYNGEE. The CDR3 runs 16 residues. The CDR3 DNA sequence: TGTGCCAGCAGCGGAGGGGGACTAGCGGGGAGTAATGAGCAGTTCTTC. It codes for CASSGGGLAGSNEQFF.

The chain links TRBV7-9 to TRBJ1-1, with a tentative D call TRBD1 (5 bases). The CDR3 consists of 16 residues. With 4 bases removed from V and 0 bases from J, the gap between germline ends came to 15 bases. The germline gives CDR1 SEHNR, CDR2 FQNEAQ (reference sequence). DNA for the CDR3: TGTGCCAGCAGCTCGGGGGGAAATTACATGAACACTGAAGCTTTCTTT. Translating it yields CASSSGGNYMNTEAFF.

The V call is TRBV19, the J call TRBJ1-1, with 10 bases fitting TRBD1. Germline values: CDR1 LNHDA, CDR2 SQIVND (reference sequence). This CDR3 has 13 residues. Trimming removed 11 bases from V and 4 bases from J; junction bases left unmatched: 7. The CDR3 nucleotides read TGTGCCTCGAAGGACAGGGGGGTCACTGAAGCTTTCTTT. As protein: CASKDRGVTEAFF. The full variable domain, completed using reference TRBV19 and TRBJ1-1, is DGGITQSPKYLFRKEGQNVTLSCEQNLNHDAMYWYRQDPGQGLRLIYYSQIVNDFQKGDIAEGYSVSREKKESFPLTVTSAQKNPTAFYLCASKDRGVTEAFFGQGTRLTVV.

This chain connects TRBV19 to TRBJ2-1; 7 positions agree with TRBD2. V trimming: 3 bases; J trimming: 4 bases; junction bases outside the gene matches: 6. The CDR3 has 15 residues. The V gene's germline CDR1 is LNHDA and CDR2 SQIVND (reference sequence). CDR3 sequence: CASSMELASYNEQFF. In DNA, the CDR3 is TGTGCCAGTAGTATGGAACTAGCGAGTTACAATGAGCAGTTCTTC.

The chain combines TRBV5-5 with TRBJ2-4; D possibly corresponds to TRBD2 (5 bases). CDR1 is SGHKS, CDR2 YYEKEE, per germline (reference sequence). The germline V and J ends were trimmed by 0 bases and 8 bases, with 18 bases remaining between them. This CDR3 comprises 16 residues. The CDR3 here is CASSLALREGQDIQYF. In DNA, the CDR3 is TGTGCCAGCAGCTTGGCCTTGCGAGAGGGCCAGGACATTCAGTACTTC.

CDR3 in DNA: TGTGCCAGCAGGACAGGGGGCTCTGGAAACACCATATATTTT. Translated: CASRTGGSGNTIYF. The chain carries TRBV11-3 and TRBJ1-3; 9 bases fit TRBD1. The CDR3 covers 14 residues. Trimming removed 6 bases from V and 0 bases from J; junction bases left unmatched: 0. Germline V gene data show CDR1 as SGHNT and CDR2 as YENEEA.

As to this clone: At the DNA level, this CDR3 is encoded by other sequences in the same sample as well. V and J are TRBV7-6 and TRBJ1-5; weak D call: TRBD1 (5 bases). The CDR3 is made up of 15 amino acids. The V and J ends lost 2 bases and 2 bases respectively, with 10 bases between them. Germline loops: CDR1 SGHVS, CDR2 FNYEAQ. CDR3 protein: CASSLTGGGNQPQHF. The CDR3 coding sequence is TGTGCCAGCAGCTTAACGGGAGGGGGCAATCAGCCCCAGCATTTT.

The chain is built from TRBV5-5 and TRBJ1-4; D gene uncertain. CDR1 and CDR2 from the germline V gene are SGHKS and YYEKEE (reference sequence). This CDR3 has 14 residues. The germline V and J ends were trimmed by 4 bases and 0 bases, with 7 bases remaining between them. The CDR3 sequence is CASSHSSTNEKLFF. Here the CDR3 DNA reads TGTGCCAGCAGCCACAGCTCAACTAATGAAAAACTGTTTTTT. Drawing the rest from reference TRBV5-5 and TRBJ1-4, the complete variable domain is DAGVTQSPTHLIKTRGQQVTLRCSPISGHKSVSWYQQVLGQGPQFIFQYYEKEERGRGNFPDRFSARQFPNYSSELNVNALLLGDSALYLCASSHSSTNEKLFFGSGTQLSVL.

This clone has more than one count but fewer than ten. The chain is built from TRBV6-5 and TRBJ1-1; 11 nucleotides align to TRBD1. Per the germline V gene, CDR1 is MNHEY and CDR2 is SVGAGI. V lost 2 bases, J lost 4 bases, and 3 bases stayed unmatched. The CDR3 totals 15 residues. This CDR3 reads CASSYRGTGGTEAFF. CDR3 coding DNA: TGTGCCAGCAGTTACCGCGGGACAGGGGGCACTGAAGCTTTCTTT.

V gene TRBV6-1 combines with J gene TRBJ1-4; D unclear. Germline-derived CDR1 and CDR2 are MNHNS and SASEGT. The CDR3 covers 13 residues. Deletions cut 8 bases from V and 7 bases from J, with 14 bases between. The CDR3 DNA reads TGTGCCAGCGGTCGAGAGGAGGGTGAAAAACTGTTTTTT. Its protein is CASGREEGEKLFF.

The genes are TRBV5-1 and TRBJ2-3; a possible D gene is TRBD2 (6 bases). Between the trimmed V and J ends, which lost 4 bases and 0 bases, there was a span of 9 bases. CDR1 SGHRS and CDR2 YFSETQ come from the germline V gene. This CDR3 is built from 14 residues. The CDR3 is CASSAGFSTDTQYF. The CDR3 nucleotides are TGCGCCAGCAGCGCGGGGTTTAGCACAGATACGCAGTATTTT.

The chain combines TRBV6-6 with TRBJ1-6, with 10 bases lining up with TRBD1. The V and J ends lost 4 bases and 7 bases, in that order; junction bases with no gene match: 4. Germline CDR1 MNHNY, CDR2 SVGAGI (reference sequence). The CDR3 contains 15 residues. The CDR3 DNA follows: TGTGCCAGCAGTTCCTTGACAGGGGGCAATTCACCCCTCCACTTT. Its protein is CASSSLTGGNSPLHF.

The chain is built from TRBV27 and TRBJ1-1; D possibly corresponds to TRBD1 (5 bases). This CDR3 is built from 13 residues. CDR1 and CDR2 (germline): MNHEY, SMNVEV (reference sequence). V lost 6 bases and J 1 base, leaving 9 bases between the germline ends. The CDR3 DNA is TGTGCCAGCAGACGACAGACGAACACTGAAGCTTTCTTT. It is translated as CASRRQTNTEAFF.